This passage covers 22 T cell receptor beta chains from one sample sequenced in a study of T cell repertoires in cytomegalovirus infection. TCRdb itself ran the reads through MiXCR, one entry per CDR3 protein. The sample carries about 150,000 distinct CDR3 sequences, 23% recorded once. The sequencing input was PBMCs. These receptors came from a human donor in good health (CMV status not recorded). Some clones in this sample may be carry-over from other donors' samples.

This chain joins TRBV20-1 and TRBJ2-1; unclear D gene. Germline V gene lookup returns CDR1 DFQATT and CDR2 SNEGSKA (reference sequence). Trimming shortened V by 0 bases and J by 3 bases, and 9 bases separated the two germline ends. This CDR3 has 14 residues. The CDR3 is CSARDWRNYNEQFF. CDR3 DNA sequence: TGCAGTGCTAGAGATTGGCGGAACTACAATGAGCAGTTCTTC.

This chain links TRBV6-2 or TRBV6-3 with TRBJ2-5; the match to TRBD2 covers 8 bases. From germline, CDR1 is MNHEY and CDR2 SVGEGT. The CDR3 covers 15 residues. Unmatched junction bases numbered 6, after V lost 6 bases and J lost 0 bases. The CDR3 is CASRTSGAHQETQYF. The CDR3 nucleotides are TGTGCCAGCAGAACTAGCGGAGCGCACCAAGAGACCCAGTACTTC.

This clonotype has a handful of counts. CDR3 nucleotides: TGTGCCAGCAGGACAGGGGGCTTGGATAAGGAGACCCAGTACTTC. This translates into CASRTGGLDKETQYF. The gene calls are TRBV28 and TRBJ2-5; the match to TRBD1 covers 10 bases. The CDR3 is 15 residues long. J was trimmed by 5 bases and V by 6 bases; bases with no gene match: 9. Germline values: CDR1 MDHEN, CDR2 SYDVKM.

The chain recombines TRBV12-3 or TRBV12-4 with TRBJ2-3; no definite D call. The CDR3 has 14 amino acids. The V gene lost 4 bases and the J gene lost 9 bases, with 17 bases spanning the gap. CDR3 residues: CASSSLGSMDTQYF. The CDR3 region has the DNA TGTGCCAGCAGTTCCCTCGGCTCCATGGACACGCAGTATTTT.

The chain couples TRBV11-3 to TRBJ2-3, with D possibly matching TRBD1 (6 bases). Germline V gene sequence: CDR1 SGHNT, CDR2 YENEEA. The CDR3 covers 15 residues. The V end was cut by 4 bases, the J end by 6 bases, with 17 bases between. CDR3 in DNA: TGTGCCAGCAGCTCCTCAGGGGCCCCCCGGGATACGCAGTATTTT. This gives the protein CASSSSGAPRDTQYF.

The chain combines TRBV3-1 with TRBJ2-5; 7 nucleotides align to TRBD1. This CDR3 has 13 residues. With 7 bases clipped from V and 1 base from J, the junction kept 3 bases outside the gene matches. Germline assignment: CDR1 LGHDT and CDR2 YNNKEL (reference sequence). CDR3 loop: CASNDRVQETQYF. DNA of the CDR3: TGTGCCAGCAACGACAGGGTCCAAGAGACCCAGTACTTC.

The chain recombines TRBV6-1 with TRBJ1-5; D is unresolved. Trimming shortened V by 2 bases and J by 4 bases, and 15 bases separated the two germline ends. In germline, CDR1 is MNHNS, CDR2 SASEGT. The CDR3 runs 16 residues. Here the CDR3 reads CASSELLGNRNQPQHF. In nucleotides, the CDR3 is TGTGCCAGCAGTGAATTGCTTGGGAATCGGAATCAGCCCCAGCATTTT.

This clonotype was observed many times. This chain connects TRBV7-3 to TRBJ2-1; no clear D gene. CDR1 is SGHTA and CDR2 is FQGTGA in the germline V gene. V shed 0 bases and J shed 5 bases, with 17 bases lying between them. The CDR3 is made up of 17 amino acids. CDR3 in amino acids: CASSLTIRPLTHNEQFF. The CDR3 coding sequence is TGTGCCAGCAGCTTAACTATCCGTCCCTTAACCCACAATGAGCAGTTCTTC.

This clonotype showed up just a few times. CDR3 sequence: CSASLAQGGYEQYF. CDR3 nucleotides: TGCAGTGCTAGTCTTGCACAAGGAGGGTACGAGCAGTACTTC. The J gene is TRBJ2-7, the V gene TRBV20-1, with D possibly being TRBD2 (6 bases). The CDR3 length is 14 residues. From germline, CDR1 is DFQATT and CDR2 SNEGSKA (reference sequence). The V end lost 3 bases, the J end lost 4 bases, and 16 bases lay between the germline ends.

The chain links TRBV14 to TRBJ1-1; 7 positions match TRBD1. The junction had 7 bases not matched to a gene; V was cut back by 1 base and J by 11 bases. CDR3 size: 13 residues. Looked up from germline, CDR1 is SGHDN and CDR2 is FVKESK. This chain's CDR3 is CASSQGQGLHAFF. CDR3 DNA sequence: TGTGCCAGCAGCCAAGGACAGGGTCTTCACGCTTTCTTT.

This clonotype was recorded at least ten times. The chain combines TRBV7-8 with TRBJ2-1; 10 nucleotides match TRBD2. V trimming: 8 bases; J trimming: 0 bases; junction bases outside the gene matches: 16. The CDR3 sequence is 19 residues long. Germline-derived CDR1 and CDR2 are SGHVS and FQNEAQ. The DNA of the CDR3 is TGTGCCAGCTCGCGAAGGGGGCTAGCGGGGGACCGCTCCTACAATGAGCAGTTCTTC. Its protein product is CASSRRGLAGDRSYNEQFF.

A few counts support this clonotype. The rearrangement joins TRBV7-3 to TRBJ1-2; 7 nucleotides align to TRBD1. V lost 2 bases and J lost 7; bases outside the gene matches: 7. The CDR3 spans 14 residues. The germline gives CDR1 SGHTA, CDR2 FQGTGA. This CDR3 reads CASSLQGGFGGYTF. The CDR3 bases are TGTGCCAGCAGCTTACAGGGGGGGTTCGGTGGCTACACCTTC.

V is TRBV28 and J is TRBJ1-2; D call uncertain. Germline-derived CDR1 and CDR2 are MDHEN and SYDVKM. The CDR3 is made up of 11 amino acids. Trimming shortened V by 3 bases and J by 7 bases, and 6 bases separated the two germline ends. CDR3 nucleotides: TGTGCCAGCAGTTTTGACGGTGGCTACACCTTC. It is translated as CASSFDGGYTF.

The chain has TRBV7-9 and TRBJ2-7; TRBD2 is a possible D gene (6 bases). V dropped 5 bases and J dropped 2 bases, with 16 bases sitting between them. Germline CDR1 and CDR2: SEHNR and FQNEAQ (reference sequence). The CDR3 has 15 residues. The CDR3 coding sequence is TGTGCCAGCAGCCCTCGGGACGGGACTCCCTACGAGCAGTACTTC. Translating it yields CASSPRDGTPYEQYF. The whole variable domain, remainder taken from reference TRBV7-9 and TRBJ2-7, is DTGVSQNPRHKITKRGQNVTFRCDPISEHNRLYWYRQTLGQGPEFLTYFQNEAQLEKSRLLSDRFSAERPKGSFSTLEIQRTEQGDSAMYLCASSPRDGTPYEQYFGPGTRLTVT.

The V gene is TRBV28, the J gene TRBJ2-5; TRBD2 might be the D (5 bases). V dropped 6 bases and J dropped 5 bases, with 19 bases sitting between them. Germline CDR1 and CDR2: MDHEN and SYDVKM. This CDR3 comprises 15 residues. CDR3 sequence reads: CASSIQVVRGETQYF. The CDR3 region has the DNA TGTGCCAGCAGCATCCAGGTCGTTAGAGGGGAGACCCAGTACTTC.

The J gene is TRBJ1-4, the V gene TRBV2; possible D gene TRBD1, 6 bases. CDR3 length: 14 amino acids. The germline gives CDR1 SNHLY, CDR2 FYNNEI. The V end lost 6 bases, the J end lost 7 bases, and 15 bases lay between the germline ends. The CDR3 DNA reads TGTGCCAGCAGGGACAGCCGGGGAGGTGAAAAACTGTTTTTT. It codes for CASRDSRGGEKLFF.

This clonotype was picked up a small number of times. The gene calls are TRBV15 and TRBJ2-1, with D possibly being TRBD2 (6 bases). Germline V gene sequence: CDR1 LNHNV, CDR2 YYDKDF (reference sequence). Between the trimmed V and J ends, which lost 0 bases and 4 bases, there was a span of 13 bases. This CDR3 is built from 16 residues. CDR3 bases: TGTGCCACCAGCAGAGAACGGGAGTTCGTTTACAATGAGCAGTTCTTC. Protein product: CATSREREFVYNEQFF.

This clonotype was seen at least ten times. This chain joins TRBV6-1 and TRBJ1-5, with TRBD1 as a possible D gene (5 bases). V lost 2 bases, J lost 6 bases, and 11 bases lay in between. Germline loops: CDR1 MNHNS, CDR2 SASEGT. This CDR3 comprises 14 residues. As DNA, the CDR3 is TGTGCCAGCAGTGAAAGGGGCAGAGGTCAGCCCCAGCATTTT. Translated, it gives CASSERGRGQPQHF.

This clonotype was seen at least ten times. CDR3 amino acids: CATETSGGALSTGELFF. The CDR3 DNA follows: TGTGCCACCGAGACTAGCGGGGGGGCTTTGAGCACCGGGGAGCTGTTTTTT. The rearrangement uses TRBV10-3 and TRBJ2-2; 14 nucleotides line up with TRBD2. The CDR3 covers 17 residues. Germline CDR1 is ENHRY and CDR2 is SYGVKD. With V trimmed by 10 bases and J by 4 bases, 11 bases remained unmatched.

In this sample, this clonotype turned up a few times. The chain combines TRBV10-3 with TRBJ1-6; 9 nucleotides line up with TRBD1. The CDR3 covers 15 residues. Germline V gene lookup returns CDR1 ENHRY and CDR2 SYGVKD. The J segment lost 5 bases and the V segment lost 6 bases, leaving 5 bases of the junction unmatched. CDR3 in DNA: TGTGCCATCAGGGGACAGGGTGGGAATAATTCACCCCTCCACTTT. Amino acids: CAIRGQGGNNSPLHF.

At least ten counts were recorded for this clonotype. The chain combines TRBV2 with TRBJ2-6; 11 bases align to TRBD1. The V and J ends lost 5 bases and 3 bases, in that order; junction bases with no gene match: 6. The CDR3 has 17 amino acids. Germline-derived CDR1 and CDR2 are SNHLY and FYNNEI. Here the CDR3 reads CASSRDRGNYGANVLTF. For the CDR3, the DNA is TGTGCCAGCAGTCGGGACAGGGGGAACTATGGGGCCAACGTCCTGACTTTC. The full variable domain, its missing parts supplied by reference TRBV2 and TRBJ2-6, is EPEVTQTPSHQVTQMGQEVILRCVPISNHLYFYWYRQILGQKVEFLVSFYNNEISEKSEIFDDQFSVERPDGSNFTLKIRSTKLEDSAMYFCASSRDRGNYGANVLTFGAGSRLTVL.

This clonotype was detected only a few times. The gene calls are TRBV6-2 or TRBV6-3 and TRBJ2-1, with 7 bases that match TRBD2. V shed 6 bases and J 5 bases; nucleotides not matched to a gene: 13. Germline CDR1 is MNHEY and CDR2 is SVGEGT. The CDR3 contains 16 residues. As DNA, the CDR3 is TGTGCCAGCAGCCGACCCCCGGGACTACGGGACAATGAGCAGTTCTTC. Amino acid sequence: CASSRPPGLRDNEQFF.